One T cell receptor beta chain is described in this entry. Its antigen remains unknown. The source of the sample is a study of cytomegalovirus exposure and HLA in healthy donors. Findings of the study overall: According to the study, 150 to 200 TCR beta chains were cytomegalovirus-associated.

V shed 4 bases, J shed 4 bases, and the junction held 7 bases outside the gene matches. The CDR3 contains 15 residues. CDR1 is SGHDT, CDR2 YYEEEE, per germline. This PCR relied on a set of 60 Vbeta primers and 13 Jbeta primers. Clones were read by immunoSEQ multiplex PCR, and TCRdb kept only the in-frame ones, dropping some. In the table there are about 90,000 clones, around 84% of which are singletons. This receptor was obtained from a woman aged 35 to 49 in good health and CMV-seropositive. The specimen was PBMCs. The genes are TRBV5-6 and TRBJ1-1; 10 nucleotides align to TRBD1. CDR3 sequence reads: CASSGLDRGGTEAFF. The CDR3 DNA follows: TGTGCCAGCAGCGGCCTGGACAGGGGGGGCACTGAAGCTTTCTTT. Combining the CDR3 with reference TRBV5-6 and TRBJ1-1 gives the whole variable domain DAGVTQSPTHLIKTRGQQVTLRCSPKSGHDTVSWYQQALGQGPQFIFQYYEEEERQRGNFPDRFSGHQFPNYSSELNVNALLLGDSALYLCASSGLDRGGTEAFFGQGTRLTVV.